Following are 23 T cell receptor beta chains from one sample sequenced in a study of cytomegalovirus exposure and HLA in healthy donors. The PCR ran on 60 Vbeta and 13 Jbeta primers. This table comes from immunoSEQ multiplex PCR, and its TCRdb copy is limited to in-frame clones, with some not included. The data show roughly 100,000 clones, over 12% seen once. Sequencing was performed on PBMCs. All receptors derive from a female donor in good health and CMV-seronegative.

This clone has just a few counts. The chain carries TRBV6-4 and TRBJ1-4; 7 nucleotides align to TRBD1. Germline V gene data show CDR1 as MRHNA and CDR2 as SNTAGT. V lost 3 bases and J lost 0; bases outside the gene matches: 10. The CDR3 is made up of 18 amino acids. The CDR3 reads CASSDYGTDPATNEKLFF. The CDR3 bases are TGTGCCAGCAGTGATTACGGGACAGACCCCGCAACTAATGAAAAACTGTTTTTT.

J is TRBJ2-2 and V is TRBV5-1; no firm D call. Per germline, CDR1 SGHRS and CDR2 YFSETQ. Trimming removed 4 bases at V and 1 base at J, with 14 bases between. CDR3 length: 16 residues. CDR3 nucleotide sequence: TGCGCCAGCAGCCCCCTAGAGCCCAAGAACACCGGGGAGCTGTTTTTT. As protein: CASSPLEPKNTGELFF.

The table lists this clone with a few counts. The chain recombines TRBV9 with TRBJ1-6, with a tentative D call TRBD1 (5 bases). The CDR3 runs 15 residues. Germline V lookup: CDR1 SGDLS, CDR2 YYNGEE. Trimming left V 2 bases short and J 6 bases short, with 12 bases between. CDR3 DNA: TGTGCCAGCAGCGTTCAGGGTGCCGGTAATTCACCCCTCCACTTT. Translating gives CASSVQGAGNSPLHF.

The chain recombines TRBV29-1 with TRBJ1-1; 9 positions agree with TRBD1. Unmatched junction bases numbered 10, after V lost 6 bases and J lost 5 bases. The CDR3 loop spans 14 amino acids. Germline CDR1 and CDR2: SQVTM and ANQGSEA. CDR3 nucleotide sequence: TGCAGCGTGGCCGGGACAGGGTTCTCTACTGAAGCTTTCTTT. Residues: CSVAGTGFSTEAFF.

This chain uses TRBV13 with TRBJ1-3, with 9 nucleotides matching TRBD1. Germline V lookup: CDR1 PRHDT, CDR2 FYEKMQ (reference sequence). V dropped 9 bases and J dropped 0; count of bases not matched to a gene: 12. The CDR3 is made up of 17 amino acids. The DNA of the CDR3 is TGTGCCAGTCTCGAACAGGGGGCCCTGAGCTCTGGAAACACCATATATTTT. This translates into CASLEQGALSSGNTIYF.

The CDR3 DNA reads as TGTGCCTGGAGTCTTAACTACAATGAGCAGTTCTTC. Protein product: CAWSLNYNEQFF. The V and J genes are TRBV30 and TRBJ2-1; D is ambiguous. In germline, CDR1 is GTSNPN, CDR2 SVGIG (reference sequence). The CDR3 loop spans 12 amino acids. V lost 2 bases to trimming and J lost 3 bases, with 5 bases between them.

In this sample, this clone turned up a few times. The chain couples TRBV6-6 to TRBJ1-2; maybe TRBD1 (5 bases). CDR1 and CDR2 from the germline V gene are MNHNY and SVGAGI (reference sequence). The CDR3 consists of 15 residues. The V and J ends lost 9 bases and 4 bases respectively, with 21 bases between them. The CDR3 spells CARGGGLSKVYGYTF. The CDR3 nucleotides are TGTGCCAGAGGCGGGGGTCTTTCAAAGGTCTATGGCTACACCTTC.

This clone was seen a few times. V usage is TRBV4-1 and J usage is TRBJ1-2; D possibly corresponds to TRBD1 (5 bases). With 0 bases removed from V and 0 bases from J, the gap between germline ends came to 14 bases. The CDR3 sequence is 17 residues long. Germline V gene lookup returns CDR1 MGHRA and CDR2 YSYEKL. DNA for the CDR3: TGCGCCAGCAGCCAAGATTCTGGGGCCCTAGCTAACTATGGCTACACCTTC. It translates to CASSQDSGALANYGYTF.

This clone was counted a few times. The chain uses TRBV30 and TRBJ2-7, with D maybe TRBD1 (6 bases). Germline V gives CDR1 GTSNPN, CDR2 SVGIG (reference sequence). V lost 0 bases, J lost 6 bases, and 9 bases lay in between. CDR3 length: 12 residues. This chain's CDR3 is CAWSVTGFEQYF. DNA of the CDR3: TGTGCCTGGAGTGTCACAGGGTTCGAGCAGTACTTC.

This clone turned up a few times. The CDR3 region is CSVENAGAGGAVQYF. The DNA of the CDR3 is TGCAGCGTTGAAAACGCAGGTGCCGGGGGGGCTGTGCAGTACTTC. The chain employs TRBV29-1 and TRBJ2-7, with 8 bases matching TRBD2. From germline, CDR1 is SQVTM and CDR2 ANQGSEA. This CDR3 has 15 residues. J gave up 9 bases and V 2 bases, and 15 bases lay outside the gene matches.

This clone was seen a handful of times. The chain couples TRBV2 to TRBJ1-5; the D gene is possibly TRBD1 (5 bases). CDR3 length equals 16 residues. The germline V gene has CDR1 SNHLY and CDR2 FYNNEI. V lost 1 base and J lost 3, with 13 bases in between. The CDR3 DNA reads as TGTGCCAGCAGTGAAGTACGAAGGACATTCAATCAGCCCCAGCATTTT. Protein: CASSEVRRTFNQPQHF.

The table lists this clone with a few counts. The V and J genes are TRBV19 and TRBJ2-5; 9 positions match TRBD1. The CDR3 totals 16 residues. The V and J ends lost 5 bases and 0 bases, in that order; junction bases with no gene match: 7. Germline CDR1 reads LNHDA; CDR2 reads SQIVND (reference sequence). DNA of the CDR3: TGTGCCAGTAGTCGCGCCACAGGGGGCTACCAAGAGACCCAGTACTTC. Translating gives CASSRATGGYQETQYF.

This clone was picked up a small number of times. The genes are TRBV4-3 and TRBJ2-3, with D possibly TRBD1 on 6 matching bases. This CDR3 contains 16 residues. The germline V and J ends were trimmed by 3 bases and 3 bases, with 16 bases remaining between them. Germline-derived CDR1 and CDR2 are LGHNA and YSLEER. This chain's CDR3 is CASSQQGTTWTDTQYF. In DNA, the CDR3 is TGCGCCAGCAGCCAGCAGGGGACGACTTGGACAGATACGCAGTATTTT.

A few counts support this clone. The rearrangement links TRBV6-1 to TRBJ1-6; D is unresolved. The CDR3 spans 13 residues. Germline values: CDR1 MNHNS, CDR2 SASEGT. V lost 6 bases and J 7 bases, leaving 10 bases between the germline ends. CDR3 DNA sequence: TGTGCCAGCAGGGGAGGCTCCAATTCACCCCTCCACTTT. Amino acids: CASRGGSNSPLHF.

This clone was detected only a few times. The gene calls are TRBV28 and TRBJ1-3; 7 bases are a match to TRBD1. The length of the CDR3 is 15 residues. Germline V CDR1 and CDR2: MDHEN, SYDVKM. With V trimmed by 2 bases and J by 9 bases, 10 bases remained unmatched. The CDR3 sequence is CASSLRDSEESTIYF. CDR3 coding DNA: TGTGCCAGCAGTTTAAGGGACAGCGAAGAAAGCACCATATATTTT.

This clone was observed a few times. This rearrangement joins TRBV9 to TRBJ2-2, with TRBD2 matching 13 bases. Germline-derived CDR1 and CDR2 are SGDLS and YYNGEE. There are 17 residues in the CDR3. After removal of 4 bases from V and 7 bases from J, the junction contained 10 bases not matched to a gene. This chain's CDR3 is CASSPRTSGGHRGELFF. CDR3 DNA: TGTGCCAGCAGCCCCAGGACTAGCGGGGGTCACCGCGGGGAGCTGTTTTTT.

The genes are TRBV7-3 and TRBJ2-2; 7 bases agree with TRBD2. Per the germline V gene, CDR1 is SGHTA and CDR2 is FQGTGA. The ends lost 3 bases at V and 6 bases at J; junction bases unmatched: 10. The CDR3 covers 16 residues. CDR3 nucleotide sequence: TGTGCCAGCAGCTTTGGGGGGGGAATCGCGCCCGGGGAGCTGTTTTTT. Amino acid sequence: CASSFGGGIAPGELFF.

Written as DNA, the CDR3 is TGTGCCAGCAGCCAGGGGGGTTTACGCGGGAGGACGCTCTGGGAGACCCAGTACTTC. Encoded protein: CASSQGGLRGRTLWETQYF. V gene TRBV4-2 combines with J gene TRBJ2-5; 8 bases match TRBD2. Germline loops: CDR1 LGHNA, CDR2 YNFKEQ. The length of the CDR3 is 19 residues. The junction had 20 bases not matched to a gene; V was cut back by 3 bases and J by 5 bases.

This rearrangement joins TRBV6-5 to TRBJ1-1; D is perhaps TRBD1 (6 bases). The length of the CDR3 is 12 residues. The V end lost 4 bases, the J end lost 5 bases, and 8 bases lay between the germline ends. Looked up from germline, CDR1 is MNHEY and CDR2 is SVGAGI. The CDR3 reads CASSSQGTEAFF. CDR3 in DNA: TGTGCCAGCAGTTCACAGGGTACTGAAGCTTTCTTT.

Points on this clone: This specimen includes other DNA sequences encoding the same CDR3. The chain joins TRBV7-2 to TRBJ1-1, with 7 nucleotides matching TRBD1. The CDR3 covers 14 residues. Trimming at V came to 5 bases and at J to 3 bases, leaving 6 bases not matched to a gene. Germline V gene sequence: CDR1 SGHTA, CDR2 FQGNSA. The CDR3: CASSPRTGHTEAFF. The CDR3, as DNA: TGTGCCAGCAGCCCAAGGACAGGCCACACTGAAGCTTTCTTT.

This clone came up a few times. The chain is built from TRBV5-6 and TRBJ2-1, with a weak D call TRBD1 (6 bases). The V end lost 4 bases, the J end lost 5 bases, and 16 bases lay between the germline ends. From germline, CDR1 is SGHDT and CDR2 YYEEEE. The CDR3 spans 15 residues. DNA of the CDR3: TGTGCCAGCAGCCCAGGTCAGGGGCGAAACAATGAGCAGTTCTTC. Amino acid sequence: CASSPGQGRNNEQFF.

J is TRBJ2-1 and V is TRBV4-2; a weak D match, TRBD2 (5 bases). The CDR3 covers 17 residues. The ends were cut back, 0 bases at V and 6 bases at J, with 18 bases in the middle. The germline CDR1 and CDR2 sequences are LGHNA and YNFKEQ. The chain's CDR3 is CASSQEGVASGFNEQFF. CDR3 nucleotide sequence: TGTGCCAGCAGCCAAGAAGGCGTGGCCTCGGGGTTCAATGAGCAGTTCTTC.

A few counts support this clone. The chain couples TRBV30 to TRBJ2-6; TRBD1 matches at 7 bases. CDR1 is GTSNPN and CDR2 is SVGIG in the germline V gene (reference sequence). This CDR3 is built from 14 residues. The V segment lost 5 bases and the J segment 1 base; nucleotides outside the gene matches: 2. The CDR3 is CAWDRVSGANVLTF. The CDR3 DNA follows: TGTGCCTGGGACAGGGTGTCTGGGGCCAACGTCCTGACTTTC.